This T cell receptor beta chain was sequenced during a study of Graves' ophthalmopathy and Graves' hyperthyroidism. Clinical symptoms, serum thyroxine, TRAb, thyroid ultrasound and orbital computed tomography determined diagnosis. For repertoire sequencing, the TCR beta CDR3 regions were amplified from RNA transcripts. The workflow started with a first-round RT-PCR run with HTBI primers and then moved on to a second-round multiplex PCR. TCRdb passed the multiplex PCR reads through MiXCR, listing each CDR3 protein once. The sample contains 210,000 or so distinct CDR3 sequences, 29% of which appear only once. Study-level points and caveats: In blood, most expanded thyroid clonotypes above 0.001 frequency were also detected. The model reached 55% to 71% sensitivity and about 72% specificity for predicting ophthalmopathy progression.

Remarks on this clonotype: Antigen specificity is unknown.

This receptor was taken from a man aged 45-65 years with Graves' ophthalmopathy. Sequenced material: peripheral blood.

The CDR3 nucleotides read TGTGCCAGCAGTTTAGACGAGACCTACGAGCAGTACTTC. Amino acid sequence: CASSLDETYEQYF. The chain carries TRBV12-3 or TRBV12-4 and TRBJ2-7; no definite D call. V was shortened by 1 base and J by 2 bases, with 6 bases between the two germline ends. The CDR3 consists of 13 residues.